Each of the 30 T cell receptor beta chains below was sequenced from the same sample in a study of T cell responses to AZD1222 COVID-19 vaccine. Here immunoSEQ multiplex PCR was the method, and the copy in TCRdb shows in-frame clones only, minus some. The repertoire includes about 110,000 clones, 70% to 90% of them detected once, and roughly 18% sits in the top ten. This sample comprised peripheral blood, obtained on day 0 of AZD1222 vaccination. These TCRs come from an adult in good health.

The chain is built from TRBV6-1 and TRBJ2-7; tentative D call: TRBD1 (6 bases). Looked up from germline, CDR1 is MNHNS and CDR2 is SASEGT. The CDR3 spans 11 residues. The V and J ends lost 3 bases and 6 bases respectively, with 6 bases between them. CDR3 sequence reads: CASSDRGEQYV. For the CDR3, the DNA is TGTGCCAGCAGTGACAGGGGCGAGCAGTACGTC.

This rearrangement joins TRBV19 to TRBJ1-4; D is perhaps TRBD1 (5 bases). Germline V gene lookup returns CDR1 LNHDA and CDR2 SQIVND (reference sequence). V was cut by 4 bases and J by 0 bases, with 9 bases left in between. The CDR3 is made up of 15 amino acids. CDR3 in DNA: TGTGCCAGTAGTACCATAGGGGCAACTAATGAAAAACTGTTTTTT. Translation gives CASSTIGATNEKLFF.

The V call is TRBV3-1 (or the pseudogene TRBV3-2), the J call TRBJ1-5; no reliable D call. The CDR3 sequence is 13 residues long. The germline gives CDR1 LGHDT, CDR2 YNNKEL (reference sequence). The ends were cut back, 4 bases at V and 0 bases at J, with 4 bases in the middle. The chain's CDR3 is CASSLRSNQPQHF. The CDR3 DNA sequence: TGTGCCAGCAGCCTACGTAGCAATCAGCCCCAGCATTTT.

This chain links TRBV5-1 with TRBJ1-2; TRBD1 matches at 9 bases. Per germline, CDR1 SGHRS and CDR2 YFSETQ. V was clipped by 10 bases and J by 4 bases; unmatched bases: 14. The CDR3 totals 15 residues. CDR3 sequence (DNA): TGCGCCTGCTCTCGGACAGGGGAAGGGGGCTATGGCTACACCTTC. This codes for CACSRTGEGGYGYTF.

The V gene is TRBV12-3 or TRBV12-4, the J gene TRBJ1-2; TRBD1 might be the D (6 bases). This CDR3 spans 13 amino acids. The V gene lost 6 bases and the J gene lost 2 bases, with 10 bases spanning the gap. The CDR3 DNA reads as TGTGCCAGCAGCTCCGACAGGAACTATGGCTACACCTTC. Translating gives CASSSDRNYGYTF.

The V gene is TRBV6-2 or TRBV6-3, the J gene TRBJ2-7; tentative D call: TRBD1 (6 bases). The V end was cut by 5 bases, the J end by 3 bases, with 11 bases between. This CDR3 is built from 13 residues. CDR1 MNHEY and CDR2 SVGEGT come from the germline V gene. This CDR3 reads CASSKWTVYEQYF. As DNA, the CDR3 is TGTGCCAGCAGTAAATGGACAGTCTACGAGCAGTACTTC.

The rearrangement joins TRBV28 to TRBJ1-6; no definite D call. Trimming stripped 6 bases from V and 6 bases from J, with 12 bases between. The CDR3 sequence is 14 residues long. CDR1 is MDHEN and CDR2 is SYDVKM in the germline V gene. CDR3 loop: CASRLAGLNSPLHF. The CDR3 DNA reads TGTGCCAGCAGGCTGGCAGGCCTTAATTCACCCCTCCACTTT.

The rearrangement joins TRBV10-3 to TRBJ2-1; D call uncertain. The germline V gene encodes CDR1 ENHRY and CDR2 SYGVKD. The CDR3 runs 13 residues. V lost 10 bases and J 8 bases, leaving 18 bases between the germline ends. The CDR3 DNA sequence: TGTGCCACTAGGTCCGTGCAATCCGATGAGCAGTTCTTC. This sequence encodes CATRSVQSDEQFF.

The V and J genes are TRBV6-2 or TRBV6-3 and TRBJ2-1; no reliable D call. This CDR3 has 12 amino acids. The ends were cut back, 5 bases at V and 9 bases at J, with 11 bases in the middle. The germline CDR1 and CDR2 sequences are MNHEY and SVGEGT. The CDR3 region is CASSTSPGEQFF. The CDR3 DNA reads TGTGCCAGCAGTACGTCCCCGGGTGAGCAGTTCTTC.

The chain combines TRBV6-2 or TRBV6-3 with TRBJ2-1; 8 positions match TRBD2. With 4 bases clipped from V and 7 bases from J, the junction kept 6 bases outside the gene matches. The length of the CDR3 is 14 residues. The germline CDR1 and CDR2 sequences are MNHEY and SVGEGT. The CDR3 is CASSFRGGQNEQFF. DNA for the CDR3: TGTGCCAGCAGTTTTCGGGGGGGGCAAAATGAGCAGTTCTTC.

The rearrangement links TRBV2 to TRBJ1-2; D is unresolved. CDR1 is SNHLY and CDR2 is FYNNEI in the germline V gene. Deletions cut 4 bases from V and 2 bases from J, with 8 bases between. This CDR3 has 13 amino acids. The CDR3 DNA reads TGTGCCAGCAGTGGAGAGGACAACTATGGCTACACCTTC. This translates into CASSGEDNYGYTF.

The chain uses TRBV5-4 and TRBJ2-7; D is perhaps TRBD1 (6 bases). V lost 0 bases to trimming and J lost 6 bases, with 13 bases between them. Germline CDR1 reads SGHNT; CDR2 reads YYREEE (reference sequence). The CDR3 has 14 residues. In nucleotides, the CDR3 is TGTGCCAGCAGCTTGGATGGGCAGGGGCGCGAGCAGTACTTC. It encodes CASSLDGQGREQYF.

The chain employs TRBV6-1 and TRBJ1-2; maybe TRBD1 (6 bases). Trimming pared 1 base from V and 8 bases from J, leaving 20 bases between. The CDR3 is made up of 16 amino acids. CDR1 and CDR2 (germline): MNHNS, SASEGT. The CDR3 DNA reads as TGTGCCAGCAGTGAAGTGGCTGGCAGGGGCGAGCTAGGCTACACCTTC. Protein product: CASSEVAGRGELGYTF.

The chain has TRBV6-6 and TRBJ2-3; no definite D call. Trimming took off 5 bases at V and 4 bases at J, with 19 bases between the two ends. The length of the CDR3 is 16 residues. Germline V lookup: CDR1 MNHNY, CDR2 SVGAGI (reference sequence). The CDR3 protein is CASSPALPKGPDTQYF. The CDR3 DNA is TGTGCCAGCAGTCCCGCCCTGCCCAAGGGCCCAGATACGCAGTATTTT.

V and J are TRBV19 and TRBJ2-4, with D perhaps matching TRBD1 or TRBD2 (7 bases each). Per the germline V gene, CDR1 is LNHDA and CDR2 is SQIVND (reference sequence). Trimming pared 1 base from V and 7 bases from J, leaving 11 bases between. The CDR3 has 14 amino acids. The CDR3 nucleotides are TGTGCCAGTAGTATAGTTCAGGGGGGGAACATTCAGTACTTC. Amino acid sequence: CASSIVQGGNIQYF.

The chain has TRBV25-1 and TRBJ1-5; perhaps TRBD1 as D (5 bases). Germline CDR1 is MGHDK and CDR2 is SYGVNS. Between the trimmed V and J ends, which lost 3 bases and 2 bases, there was a span of 8 bases. This CDR3 spans 14 amino acids. DNA for the CDR3: TGTGCCAGCAGTGACCTGACAGGCAATCAGCCCCAGCATTTT. Its protein product is CASSDLTGNQPQHF.

This chain uses TRBV18 with TRBJ1-2; possibly TRBD1 for D (5 bases). This CDR3 comprises 15 residues. With 0 bases removed from V and 6 bases from J, the gap between germline ends came to 14 bases. Germline CDR1 reads KGHSH; CDR2 reads LQKENI. The CDR3 spells CASSPPSGPQDGYTF. CDR3 in DNA: TGTGCCAGCTCACCACCGTCAGGGCCCCAGGATGGCTACACCTTC.

The chain recombines TRBV5-1 with TRBJ1-6; TRBD1 matches 9 bases. Germline CDR1 SGHRS, CDR2 YFSETQ. CDR3 length: 16 residues. After removal of 0 bases from V and 5 bases from J, the junction contained 3 bases not matched to a gene. The chain's CDR3 is CASSLAGQGNNSPLHF. The DNA for the CDR3 is TGCGCCAGCAGCTTGGCGGGACAGGGCAATAATTCACCCCTCCACTTT.

V is TRBV28 and J is TRBJ1-5; D is unclear. Germline V CDR1 and CDR2: MDHEN, SYDVKM. CDR3 length: 16 amino acids. V lost 5 bases and J 2 bases, leaving 16 bases between the germline ends. DNA for the CDR3: TGTGCCAGCAGTCCCCCGGGAGGGTTGGGCAATCAGCCCCAGCATTTT. Amino acids: CASSPPGGLGNQPQHF.

This clone was picked up a small number of times. The V gene is TRBV7-8, the J gene TRBJ2-7; a weak D match, TRBD1 (6 bases). V was pared by 5 bases and J by 1 base, with 15 bases between. The CDR3 loop spans 15 amino acids. Germline assignment: CDR1 SGHVS and CDR2 FQNEAQ. CDR3 bases: TGTGCCAGCAGCCGCCCCCCCACAGGGTCCTACGAGCAGTACTTC. Its protein is CASSRPPTGSYEQYF.

The rearrangement joins TRBV7-2 to TRBJ2-5; the D is unclear. The V end lost 7 bases, the J end lost 4 bases, and 7 bases lay between the germline ends. CDR1 and CDR2 from the germline V gene are SGHTA and FQGNSA. This CDR3 region has 11 residues. As DNA, the CDR3 is TGTGCCAGCACCCTCGGAGAGACCCAGTACTTC. Amino acid sequence: CASTLGETQYF.

In its sample, this clone was seen a few times. This chain joins TRBV11-1 and TRBJ2-1; maybe TRBD2 (6 bases). The germline CDR1 and CDR2 sequences are SGHAT and FQDESV (reference sequence). The CDR3 loop spans 14 amino acids. With 3 bases removed from V and 9 bases from J, the gap between germline ends came to 15 bases. As DNA, the CDR3 is TGTGCCAGCAGCTTGCGACGGGAGTCTAGTGAGCAGTTCTTC. Encoded protein: CASSLRRESSEQFF.

The chain recombines TRBV7-8 with TRBJ1-1; unclear D gene. V lost 5 bases and J lost 3, with 10 bases in between. The CDR3 totals 13 residues. The V gene's germline CDR1 is SGHVS and CDR2 FQNEAQ. The DNA of the CDR3 is TGTGCCAGCAGCCCCCTGGTGGACACTGAAGCTTTCTTT. This codes for CASSPLVDTEAFF.

This chain joins TRBV30 and TRBJ1-1; 8 bases map to TRBD1. The CDR3 loop spans 12 amino acids. CDR1 and CDR2 from the germline V gene are GTSNPN and SVGIG (reference sequence). V was clipped by 0 bases and J by 8 bases; unmatched bases: 2. DNA for the CDR3: TGTGCCTGGAGTGTACAGGGGGGGGAAGCTTTCTTT. This translates into CAWSVQGGEAFF. Full variable domain (remainder filled in from reference TRBV30 and TRBJ1-1): SQTIHQWPATLVQPVGSPLSLECTVEGTSNPNLYWYRQAAGRGLQLLFYSVGIGQISSEVPQNLSASRPQDRQFILSSKKLLLSDSGFYLCAWSVQGGEAFFGQGTRLTVV.

The chain carries TRBV5-6 and TRBJ2-7; unclear D gene. This CDR3 has 11 residues. Germline V CDR1 and CDR2: SGHDT, YYEEEE. Trimming pared 0 bases from V and 12 bases from J, leaving 10 bases between. CDR3 protein: CASSLACVGYV. The CDR3 DNA reads as TGTGCCAGCAGCTTGGCGTGCGTAGGGTACGTC.

The chain joins TRBV6-5 to TRBJ2-7, with D maybe TRBD1 (6 bases). Germline lookup yields CDR1 MNHEY and CDR2 SVGAGI. The V and J ends lost 6 bases and 3 bases respectively, with 12 bases between them. The CDR3 length is 13 residues. In DNA form, the CDR3 reads TGTGCCAGCAGCCGACAGGCCCACTACGAGCAGTACTTC. Translation gives CASSRQAHYEQYF.

The V gene is TRBV14, the J gene TRBJ2-3; 11 bases align to TRBD2. V trimming: 4 bases; J trimming: 4 bases; junction bases outside the gene matches: 4. From germline, CDR1 is SGHDN and CDR2 FVKESK. This CDR3 contains 15 residues. CDR3 residues: CASSPELAGADTQYF. The CDR3 DNA sequence: TGTGCCAGCAGCCCGGAACTAGCGGGAGCAGATACGCAGTATTTT.

The V call is TRBV29-1, the J call TRBJ1-3; D perhaps matches TRBD1 (5 bases). This CDR3 contains 12 residues. Trimming stripped 3 bases from V and 5 bases from J, with 8 bases between. Germline V gene data show CDR1 as SQVTM and CDR2 as ANQGSEA. The CDR3 spells CSVEGVRNTIYF. DNA for the CDR3: TGCAGCGTTGAGGGGGTTCGAAACACCATATATTTT.

This rearrangement joins TRBV4-3 to TRBJ2-1; D is unresolved. Germline loops: CDR1 LGHNA, CDR2 YSLEER. Deletions cut 4 bases from V and 10 bases from J, with 11 bases between. The CDR3 totals 12 residues. CDR3 coding DNA: TGCGCCAGCAGCCGCAAGTATAGGGAGCAGTTCTTC. This codes for CASSRKYREQFF.

The chain combines TRBV7-6 with TRBJ2-1; D gene ambiguous. Trimming removed 3 bases at V and 5 bases at J, with 2 bases between. This CDR3 contains 11 residues. CDR1 is SGHVS and CDR2 is FNYEAQ in the germline V gene. Written as DNA, the CDR3 is TGTGCCAGCAGCTTTAACAATGAGCAGTTCTTC. Its translation: CASSFNNEQFF.